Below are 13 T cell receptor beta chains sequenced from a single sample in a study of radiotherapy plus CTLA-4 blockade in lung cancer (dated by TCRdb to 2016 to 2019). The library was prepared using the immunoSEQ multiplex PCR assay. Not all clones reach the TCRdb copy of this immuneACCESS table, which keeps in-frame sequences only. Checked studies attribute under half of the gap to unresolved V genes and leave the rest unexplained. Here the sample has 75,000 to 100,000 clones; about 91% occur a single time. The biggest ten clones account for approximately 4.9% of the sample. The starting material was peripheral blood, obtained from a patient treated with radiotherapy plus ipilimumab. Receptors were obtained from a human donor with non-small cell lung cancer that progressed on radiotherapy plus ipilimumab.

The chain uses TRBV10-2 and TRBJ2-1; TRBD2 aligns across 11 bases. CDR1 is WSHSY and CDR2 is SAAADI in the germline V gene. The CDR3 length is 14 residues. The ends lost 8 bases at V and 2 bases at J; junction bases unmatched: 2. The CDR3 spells CASRTSGPYNEQFF. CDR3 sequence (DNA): TGCGCCAGCCGGACTAGCGGGCCCTACAATGAGCAGTTCTTC.

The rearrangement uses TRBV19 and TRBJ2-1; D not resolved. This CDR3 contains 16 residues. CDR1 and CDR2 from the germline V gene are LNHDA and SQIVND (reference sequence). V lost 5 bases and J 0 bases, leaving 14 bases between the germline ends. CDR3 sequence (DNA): TGTGCCAGTAGTCTTGCCCGAATAAGCTCCTACAATGAGCAGTTCTTC. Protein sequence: CASSLARISSYNEQFF.

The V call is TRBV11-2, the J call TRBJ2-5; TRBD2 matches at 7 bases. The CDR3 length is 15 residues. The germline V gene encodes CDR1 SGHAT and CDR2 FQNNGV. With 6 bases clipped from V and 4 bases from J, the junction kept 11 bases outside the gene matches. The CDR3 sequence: CASSSSGAYGETQYF. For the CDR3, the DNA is TGTGCCAGCAGTTCCAGCGGGGCGTACGGAGAGACCCAGTACTTC.

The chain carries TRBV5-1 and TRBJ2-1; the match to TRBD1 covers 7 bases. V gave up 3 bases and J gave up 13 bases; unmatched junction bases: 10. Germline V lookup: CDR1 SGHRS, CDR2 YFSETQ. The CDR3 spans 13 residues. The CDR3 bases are TGCGCCAGCAGCTGGGGTGACAGGGTGGATCAGTTCTTC. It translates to CASSWGDRVDQFF.

CDR3 bases: TGCGCCAGCAGCTTATCGGGACTAGTGAACACCGGGGAGCTGTTTTTT. It translates to CASSLSGLVNTGELFF. The chain combines TRBV5-1 with TRBJ2-2; 8 nucleotides agree with TRBD2. With 2 bases clipped from V and 1 base from J, the junction kept 4 bases outside the gene matches. The CDR3 is made up of 16 amino acids. The germline V gene encodes CDR1 SGHRS and CDR2 YFSETQ.

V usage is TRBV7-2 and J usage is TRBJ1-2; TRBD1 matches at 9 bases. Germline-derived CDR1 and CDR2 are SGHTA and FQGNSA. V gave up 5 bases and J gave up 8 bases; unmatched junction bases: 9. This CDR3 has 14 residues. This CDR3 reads CASSTRDREYGYTF. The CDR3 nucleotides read TGTGCCAGCAGCACCAGGGACAGGGAATACGGCTACACCTTC.

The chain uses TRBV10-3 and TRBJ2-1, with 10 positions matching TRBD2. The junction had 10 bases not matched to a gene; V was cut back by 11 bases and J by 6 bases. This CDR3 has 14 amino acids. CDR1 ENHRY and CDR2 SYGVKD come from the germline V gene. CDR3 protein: CAVKIAGGGNEQFF. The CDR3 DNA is TGTGCCGTCAAGATAGCGGGAGGCGGCAATGAGCAGTTCTTC.

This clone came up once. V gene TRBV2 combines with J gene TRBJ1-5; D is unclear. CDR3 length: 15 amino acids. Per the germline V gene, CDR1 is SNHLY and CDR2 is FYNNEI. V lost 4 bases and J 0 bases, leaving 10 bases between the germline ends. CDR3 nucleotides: TGTGCCAGCAGTGGCATGCACCTTAGCAATCAGCCCCAGCATTTT. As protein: CASSGMHLSNQPQHF.

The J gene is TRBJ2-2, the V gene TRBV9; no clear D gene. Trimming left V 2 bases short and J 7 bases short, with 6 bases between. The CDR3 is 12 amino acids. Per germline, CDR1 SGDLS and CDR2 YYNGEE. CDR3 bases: TGTGCCAGCAGCGTGCAAATCGGGGAGCTGTTTTTT. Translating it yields CASSVQIGELFF.

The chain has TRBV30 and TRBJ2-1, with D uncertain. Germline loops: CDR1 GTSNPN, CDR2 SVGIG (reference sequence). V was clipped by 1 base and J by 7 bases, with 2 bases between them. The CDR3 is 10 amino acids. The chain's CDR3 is CAWSANEQFF. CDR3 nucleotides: TGTGCCTGGAGTGCGAATGAGCAGTTCTTC. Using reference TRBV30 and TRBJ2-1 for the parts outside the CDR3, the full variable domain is SQTIHQWPATLVQPVGSPLSLECTVEGTSNPNLYWYRQAAGRGLQLLFYSVGIGQISSEVPQNLSASRPQDRQFILSSKKLLLSDSGFYLCAWSANEQFFGPGTRLTVL.

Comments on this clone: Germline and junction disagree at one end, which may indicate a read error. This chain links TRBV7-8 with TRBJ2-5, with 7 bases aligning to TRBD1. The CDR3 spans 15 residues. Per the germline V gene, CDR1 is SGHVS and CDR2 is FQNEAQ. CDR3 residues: CASTLHGQEEETQYF. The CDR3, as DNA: TGTGCCAGCACCTTACACGGACAGGAGGAAGAGACCCAGTACTTC.

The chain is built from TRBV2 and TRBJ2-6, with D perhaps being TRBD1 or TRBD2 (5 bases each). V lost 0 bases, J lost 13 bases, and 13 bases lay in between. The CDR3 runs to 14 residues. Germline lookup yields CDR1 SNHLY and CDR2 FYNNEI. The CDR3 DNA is TGTGCCAGCAGTGAAGCCGGGGCCCCGGGGGTCCTGACTTTC. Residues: CASSEAGAPGVLTF.

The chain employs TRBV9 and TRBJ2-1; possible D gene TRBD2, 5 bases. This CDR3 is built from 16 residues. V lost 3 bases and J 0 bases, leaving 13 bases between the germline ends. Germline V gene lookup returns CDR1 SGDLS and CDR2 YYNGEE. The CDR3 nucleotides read TGTGCCAGCAGCGCTTCGGGCGGGCACTCCTACAATGAGCAGTTCTTC. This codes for CASSASGGHSYNEQFF.